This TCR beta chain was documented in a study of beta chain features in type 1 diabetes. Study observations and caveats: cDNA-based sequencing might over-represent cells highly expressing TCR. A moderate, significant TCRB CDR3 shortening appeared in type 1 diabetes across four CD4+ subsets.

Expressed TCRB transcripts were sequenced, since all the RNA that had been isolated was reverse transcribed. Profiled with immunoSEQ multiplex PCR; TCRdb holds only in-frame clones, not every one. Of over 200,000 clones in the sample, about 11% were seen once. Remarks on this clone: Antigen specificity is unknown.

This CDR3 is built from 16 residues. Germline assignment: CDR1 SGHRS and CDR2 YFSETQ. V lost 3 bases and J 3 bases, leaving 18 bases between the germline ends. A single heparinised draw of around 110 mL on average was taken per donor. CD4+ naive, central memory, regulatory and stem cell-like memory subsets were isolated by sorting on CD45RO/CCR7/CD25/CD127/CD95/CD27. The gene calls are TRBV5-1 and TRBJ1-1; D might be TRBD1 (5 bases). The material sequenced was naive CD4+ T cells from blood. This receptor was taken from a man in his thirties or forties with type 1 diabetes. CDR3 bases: TGCGCCAGCAGCTCCACCGGCGGGGCAAGGGACACTGAAGCTTTCTTT. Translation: CASSSTGGARDTEAFF.